This TCR beta chain appears in the sequencing data of a study of T cells in localized non-small cell lung cancer. Sequencing was performed with immunoSEQ multiplex PCR; in TCRdb, only in-frame clones are kept and a portion is missing. Here the sample spans approximately 41,000 clones, roughly 90% being singletons. Comment on this clone: Its matching antigen is unknown.

Findings and limits, study-wide: Longer overall survival was seen with higher T cell density measured in blood. Uninvolved adjacent lung showed higher T cell clonality than tumor.

The CDR3 consists of 14 residues. V lost 4 bases and J 0 bases, leaving 7 bases between the germline ends. CDR1 and CDR2 (germline): SGHTA, FQGNSA. The rearrangement uses TRBV7-2 and TRBJ2-4; D might be TRBD1 (5 bases). The material sequenced was peripheral blood mononuclear cells, taken before any cancer treatment. The source of this sequence is a male donor aged 60 or over with stage II lung adenocarcinoma. CDR3 sequence: CASSWGVAKNIQYF. CDR3 in DNA: TGTGCCAGCAGCTGGGGCGTAGCCAAAAACATTCAGTACTTC.